These 22 T cell receptor beta chains were all obtained from the same sample, sequenced in a study of PD-L1 blockade in urothelial cancer. Time point: peripheral blood 6 weeks after treatment start. Sequencing was performed with immunoSEQ multiplex PCR; in TCRdb, only in-frame clones are kept and a portion is missing. This sample carries more than 45,000 clones, roughly 80% of them seen once, and the ten largest clones take about 10%. The source material was PBMCs, sampled around atezolizumab (anti-PD-L1) treatment. The source is a man between 70 and 80 years old with urothelial cancer.

The V call is TRBV7-8, the J call TRBJ2-7; the match to TRBD2 covers 14 bases. The CDR3 has 21 residues. Losses at the gene ends were 5 bases for V and 5 bases for J; bases not matched to a gene: 23. Looked up from germline, CDR1 is SGHVS and CDR2 is FQNEAQ. The CDR3 bases are TGTGCCAGCAGCACTTACAGGGTCCCCGGACTAGCGGGAGGAGGGCGCCACGAGCAGTACTTC. Its protein is CASSTYRVPGLAGGGRHEQYF.

V is TRBV30 and J is TRBJ1-3; D gene uncertain. Germline values: CDR1 GTSNPN, CDR2 SVGIG (reference sequence). This CDR3 is built from 14 residues. The V end was cut by 4 bases, the J end by 4 bases, with 14 bases between. The CDR3: CAWTLLRAGNTIYF. In DNA form, the CDR3 reads TGTGCCTGGACCCTTTTGCGGGCGGGAAACACCATATATTTT. The entire variable domain, with the rest obtained from reference TRBV30 and TRBJ1-3, is as follows: SQTIHQWPATLVQPVGSPLSLECTVEGTSNPNLYWYRQAAGRGLQLLFYSVGIGQISSEVPQNLSASRPQDRQFILSSKKLLLSDSGFYLCAWTLLRAGNTIYFGEGSWLTVV.

The chain couples TRBV23-1 to TRBJ2-7; D is perhaps TRBD1 (6 bases). TRBV23-1 is sorted into the ORF group, with uncertain function. V dropped 4 bases and J dropped 4 bases, with 8 bases sitting between them. This CDR3 comprises 12 residues. The CDR3, as DNA: TGCGCCAGCAGTCCCGGACAGTACGAGCAGTACTTC. Translating it yields CASSPGQYEQYF.

In its sample, this clone was seen a few times. The chain is built from TRBV30 and TRBJ1-3; D ambiguous. Trimming stripped 5 bases from V and 4 bases from J, with 12 bases between. Germline values: CDR1 GTSNPN, CDR2 SVGIG (reference sequence). This CDR3 region has 13 residues. CDR3 protein: CAWARGVGNTIYF. The CDR3 DNA is TGTGCCTGGGCGCGGGGAGTGGGAAACACCATATATTTT. The full variable domain, in which reference TRBV30 and TRBJ1-3 provide the parts outside the CDR3, is SQTIHQWPATLVQPVGSPLSLECTVEGTSNPNLYWYRQAAGRGLQLLFYSVGIGQISSEVPQNLSASRPQDRQFILSSKKLLLSDSGFYLCAWARGVGNTIYFGEGSWLTVV.

The chain has TRBV5-1 and TRBJ2-7, with 9 bases that match TRBD1. J lost 4 bases, V lost 0 bases, and 17 bases had no gene match. Germline assignment: CDR1 SGHRS and CDR2 YFSETQ. The CDR3 totals 19 residues. The CDR3 DNA reads TGCGCCAGCAGCTTGGCCGCTCACCCCATGACAGGGGGAAGGTACGAGCAGTACTTC. This codes for CASSLAAHPMTGGRYEQYF.

This rearrangement joins TRBV11-2 to TRBJ2-3, with D perhaps TRBD1 (5 bases). Trimming removed 1 base at V and 7 bases at J, with 15 bases between. CDR1 is SGHAT, CDR2 FQNNGV, per germline. The CDR3 sequence is 15 residues long. The DNA for the CDR3 is TGTGCCAGCAGCTTAGGACAGACCAGCGCAAATACGCAGTATTTT. Protein product: CASSLGQTSANTQYF.

The chain has TRBV10-3 and TRBJ1-1, with a possible D match to TRBD1 (6 bases). The CDR3 totals 12 residues. V lost 6 bases to trimming and J lost 3 bases, with 8 bases between them. The germline gives CDR1 ENHRY, CDR2 SYGVKD. Here the CDR3 DNA reads TGTGCCATCAGCGGACAGTACACTGAAGCTTTCTTT. It codes for CAISGQYTEAFF.

This chain links TRBV28 with TRBJ2-7; 7 positions match TRBD1. The germline V gene encodes CDR1 MDHEN and CDR2 SYDVKM. CDR3 length: 15 amino acids. V dropped 5 bases and J dropped 1; count of bases not matched to a gene: 8. For the CDR3, the DNA is TGTGCCAGCAGTCCTGGACAGGTCCTTTCCTACGAGCAGTACTTC. Its protein product is CASSPGQVLSYEQYF.

As regards this clone: Mismatch with germline at one junction end may stem from a read error. The chain carries TRBV7-7 and TRBJ2-7; 8 bases match TRBD1. This CDR3 spans 15 amino acids. Germline V gene data show CDR1 as SSHAT and CDR2 as FNYEAQ (reference sequence). The DNA for the CDR3 is TGTGCTAGCAGCTTGCGACAGGGGCAGACCTACGAGCAGTACTTC. It specifies CASSLRQGQTYEQYF.

The CDR3 protein is CASSYDLTGGLEKLFF. The CDR3 region has the DNA TGTGCCAGCAGTTACGACTTGACAGGGGGCCTTGAAAAACTGTTTTTT. The J gene is TRBJ1-4, the V gene TRBV6-5; 10 positions match TRBD1. The germline V gene has CDR1 MNHEY and CDR2 SVGAGI. With 2 bases clipped from V and 7 bases from J, the junction kept 7 bases outside the gene matches. There are 16 residues in the CDR3.

V is TRBV4-1 and J is TRBJ2-4; 9 nucleotides match TRBD1. V lost 1 base, J lost 7 bases, and 11 bases stayed unmatched. This CDR3 contains 17 residues. The germline V gene encodes CDR1 MGHRA and CDR2 YSYEKL. CDR3 residues: CASSQGAGQGDWNIQYF. DNA for the CDR3: TGCGCCAGCAGCCAAGGGGCGGGACAGGGAGATTGGAACATTCAGTACTTC.

This clone was picked up a small number of times. V and J are TRBV27 and TRBJ2-1; D is unresolved. Germline V gene data show CDR1 as MNHEY and CDR2 as SMNVEV (reference sequence). This CDR3 is built from 17 residues. Trimming pared 5 bases from V and 0 bases from J, leaving 17 bases between. The DNA of the CDR3 is TGTGCCAGCAGTCCCCGCCTGGGCGCCAGCTCCTACAATGAGCAGTTCTTC. Protein sequence: CASSPRLGASSYNEQFF.

A few counts support this clone. This chain connects TRBV6-6 to TRBJ2-7; D is ambiguous. The CDR3 spans 14 residues. Trimming took 5 bases from V and 0 from J, leaving 11 bases between them. Germline V gene lookup returns CDR1 MNHNY and CDR2 SVGAGI (reference sequence). CDR3 sequence reads: CASSSPTLSYEQYF. The CDR3 DNA follows: TGTGCCAGCAGTAGCCCGACACTCTCCTACGAGCAGTACTTC.

The CDR3: CASSLGLAGGEQYF. The DNA for the CDR3 is TGCGCCAGCAGCTTGGGACTAGCGGGAGGGGAGCAGTACTTC. The rearrangement joins TRBV5-1 to TRBJ2-7, with 14 bases that match TRBD2. Germline CDR1 and CDR2: SGHRS and YFSETQ. CDR3 length equals 14 residues. J gave up 7 bases and V 0 bases, and 0 bases lay outside the gene matches.

The chain employs TRBV28 and TRBJ2-3; D gene ambiguous. V was cut by 5 bases and J by 5 bases, with 11 bases left in between. The length of the CDR3 is 13 residues. The V gene's germline CDR1 is MDHEN and CDR2 SYDVKM. The CDR3 DNA reads as TGTGCCAGCAGTCCCCCTAATCTAGATACGCAGTATTTT. Translating gives CASSPPNLDTQYF.

The rearrangement joins TRBV5-1 to TRBJ2-2; 10 bases align to TRBD2. In germline, CDR1 is SGHRS, CDR2 YFSETQ. V shed 2 bases, J shed 4 bases, and the junction held 8 bases outside the gene matches. The CDR3 is 17 amino acids. CDR3 residues: CASSLTLAGGGTGELFF. The CDR3 nucleotides are TGCGCCAGCAGCTTAACTTTAGCGGGAGGAGGCACCGGGGAGCTGTTTTTT.

The chain links TRBV2 to TRBJ1-4, with 7 bases that match TRBD1. Germline V gives CDR1 SNHLY, CDR2 FYNNEI. The CDR3 extends over 14 amino acids. Unmatched junction bases numbered 3, after V lost 6 bases and J lost 2 bases. The CDR3 bases are TGTGCCAGCAGACCGGGACAGACTAATGAAAAACTGTTTTTT. This sequence encodes CASRPGQTNEKLFF.

This chain links TRBV30 with TRBJ2-1; 8 positions agree with TRBD1. The CDR3 contains 14 residues. V was clipped by 0 bases and J by 6 bases; unmatched bases: 4. CDR1 and CDR2 from the germline V gene are GTSNPN and SVGIG (reference sequence). As DNA, the CDR3 is TGTGCCTGGAGTGTCAGGACAGGGTTCAATGAGCAGTTCTTC. It codes for CAWSVRTGFNEQFF. Drawing the rest from reference TRBV30 and TRBJ2-1, the complete variable domain is SQTIHQWPATLVQPVGSPLSLECTVEGTSNPNLYWYRQAAGRGLQLLFYSVGIGQISSEVPQNLSASRPQDRQFILSSKKLLLSDSGFYLCAWSVRTGFNEQFFGPGTRLTVL.

The chain employs TRBV6-1 and TRBJ2-7; a possible D gene is TRBD2 (6 bases). The ends were cut back, 4 bases at V and 2 bases at J, with 12 bases in the middle. CDR3 length equals 14 residues. Germline CDR1 reads MNHNS; CDR2 reads SASEGT. Written as DNA, the CDR3 is TGTGCCAGCAGTGTGGCGGGACCCGCCTACGAGCAGTACTTC. Residues: CASSVAGPAYEQYF.

The rearrangement joins TRBV6-1 to TRBJ1-1; TRBD1 matches 7 bases. The CDR3 spans 15 residues. Germline V CDR1 and CDR2: MNHNS, SASEGT. V dropped 2 bases and J dropped 7; count of bases not matched to a gene: 10. Here the CDR3 DNA reads TGTGCCAGCAGTGAACTGGGGACAGAGGTTGGTGAAGCTTTCTTT. Translated: CASSELGTEVGEAFF.

This chain links TRBV5-4 with TRBJ2-5; possible D gene TRBD2, 6 bases. Germline-derived CDR1 and CDR2 are SGHNT and YYREEE (reference sequence). V was trimmed by 2 bases and J by 7 bases, leaving 18 bases between them. There are 15 residues in the CDR3. The CDR3 DNA reads as TGTGCCAGCAGCTTTACGGCGGGGCCCGGGGGGACCCAGTACTTC. It is translated as CASSFTAGPGGTQYF.

This clone is a singleton in its sample. This chain uses TRBV5-1 with TRBJ1-2; the D is unclear. Trimming took off 4 bases at V and 2 bases at J, with 6 bases between the two ends. Per germline, CDR1 SGHRS and CDR2 YFSETQ. CDR3 length equals 12 residues. The CDR3 region is CASSGENYGYTF. CDR3 bases: TGCGCCAGCAGCGGGGAGAACTATGGCTACACCTTC.